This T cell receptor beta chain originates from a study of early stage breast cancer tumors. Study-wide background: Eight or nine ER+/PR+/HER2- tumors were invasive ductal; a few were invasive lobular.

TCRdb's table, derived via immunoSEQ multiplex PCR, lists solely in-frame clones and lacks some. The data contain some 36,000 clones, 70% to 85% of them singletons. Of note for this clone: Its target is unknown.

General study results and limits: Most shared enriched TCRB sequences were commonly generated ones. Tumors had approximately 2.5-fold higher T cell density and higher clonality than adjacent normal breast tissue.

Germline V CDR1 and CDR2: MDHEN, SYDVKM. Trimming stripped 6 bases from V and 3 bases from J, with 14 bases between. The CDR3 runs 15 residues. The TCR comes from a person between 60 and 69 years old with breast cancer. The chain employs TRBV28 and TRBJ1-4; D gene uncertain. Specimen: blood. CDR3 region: CASRLSVVANEKLFF. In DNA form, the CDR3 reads TGTGCCAGCAGGCTCTCGGTGGTCGCTAATGAAAAACTGTTTTTT.